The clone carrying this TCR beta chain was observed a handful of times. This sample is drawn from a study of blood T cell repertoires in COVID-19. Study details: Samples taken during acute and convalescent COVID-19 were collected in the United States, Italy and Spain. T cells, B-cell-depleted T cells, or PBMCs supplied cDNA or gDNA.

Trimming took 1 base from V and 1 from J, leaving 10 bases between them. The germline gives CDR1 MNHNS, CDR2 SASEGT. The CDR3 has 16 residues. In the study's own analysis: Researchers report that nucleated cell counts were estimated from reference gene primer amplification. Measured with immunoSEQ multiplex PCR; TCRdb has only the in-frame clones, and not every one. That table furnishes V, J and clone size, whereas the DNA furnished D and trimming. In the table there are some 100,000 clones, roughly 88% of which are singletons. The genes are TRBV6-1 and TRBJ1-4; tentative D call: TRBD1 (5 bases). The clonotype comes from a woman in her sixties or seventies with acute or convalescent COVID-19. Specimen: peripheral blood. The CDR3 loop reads CASSEGRGLTNEKLFF. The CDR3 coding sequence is TGTGCCAGCAGTGAAGGTCGGGGACTAACTAATGAAAAACTGTTTTTT.